This TCR beta chain was identified during a study of blood T cell repertoires in COVID-19. In the study overall: Sources were T cells, B-cell-depleted T cells, or PBMCs; the material itself was cDNA or gDNA.

As processed by the authors: How many nucleated cells were present was estimated from reference gene primer amplification. The method was immunoSEQ multiplex PCR; TCRdb's version includes in-frame clones alone and lacks a portion of them. The V and J calls and the clone size are those of that table, but D and trimming were determined from the DNA. The repertoire has tens of thousands of clones, roughly 87% of them found once; the top ten carry 15%. Germline CDR1 reads MNHEY; CDR2 reads SVGAGI. Trimming left V 11 bases short and J 9 bases short, with 20 bases between. The CDR3 covers 13 residues. This chain joins TRBV6-5 and TRBJ2-1, with TRBD1 as a possible D gene (6 bases). The receptor was isolated from a male donor with acute or convalescent COVID-19. The sample comprised peripheral blood. The CDR3 DNA reads as TGTGCCGGGAGAACAGGGATTTCGGGTGAGCAGTTCTTC. It is translated as CAGRTGISGEQFF.